A single sample gave rise to the 17 T cell receptor beta chains below, sequenced in a study of STAT3 mutations in large granular lymphocyte leukemia. Profiled with immunoSEQ multiplex PCR; TCRdb holds only in-frame clones, not every one. The sample lists just over 15,000 clones; about nine tenths were seen once. Findings and caveats of the study: At least one immunodominant TCR beta clonotype appeared in every T-cell large granular lymphocyte leukemia patient.

Their recognized antigens are unknown. Sequences were obtained from peripheral blood mononuclear cells. These receptors were collected from a woman in her forties or fifties with T-cell large granular lymphocyte leukemia. Some clones in this sample may be carry-over from other donors' samples.

The genes are TRBV9 and TRBJ2-7; D unclear. The CDR3 totals 16 residues. The germline CDR1 and CDR2 sequences are SGDLS and YYNGEE. V was pared by 0 bases and J by 2 bases, with 15 bases between. The chain's CDR3 is CASSVAADTATYEQYF. CDR3 in DNA: TGTGCCAGCAGCGTAGCGGCAGATACCGCTACCTACGAGCAGTACTTC. Full variable domain (outside the CDR3, taken from reference TRBV9 and TRBJ2-7): DSGVTQTPKHLITATGQRVTLRCSPRSGDLSVYWYQQSLDQGLQFLIQYYNGEERAKGNILERFSAQQFPDLHSELNLSSLELGDSALYFCASSVAADTATYEQYFGPGTRLTVT.

The chain joins TRBV6-4 to TRBJ1-2, with 7 positions matching TRBD1. This CDR3 contains 14 residues. The J segment lost 0 bases and the V segment lost 5 bases, leaving 3 bases of the junction unmatched. CDR1 and CDR2 (germline): MRHNA, SNTAGT. CDR3 sequence: CASSPTGTNYGYTF. The CDR3 DNA reads TGTGCCAGCAGTCCGACAGGGACTAACTATGGCTACACCTTC.

J is TRBJ2-7 and V is TRBV9; D is unclear. Germline CDR1 reads SGDLS; CDR2 reads YYNGEE. There are 11 residues in the CDR3. V was pared by 3 bases and J by 1 base, with 2 bases between. CDR3 region: CASSGSYEQYF. CDR3 DNA: TGTGCCAGCAGCGGGTCCTACGAGCAGTACTTC.

This chain uses TRBV10-2 with TRBJ2-7, with 11 bases lining up with TRBD2. This CDR3 comprises 14 residues. CDR1 is WSHSY and CDR2 is SAAADI in the germline V gene. V trimming: 6 bases; J trimming: 6 bases; junction bases outside the gene matches: 7. The DNA for the CDR3 is TGCGCCAGCAGCGCTATAGCGGGAGGGGGCGAGCAGTACTTC. Residues: CASSAIAGGGEQYF.

The chain has TRBV11-2 and TRBJ1-2; D is uncertain. Germline CDR1 and CDR2: SGHAT and FQNNGV. This CDR3 region has 13 residues. V lost 2 bases to trimming and J lost 8 bases, with 12 bases between them. The DNA of the CDR3 is TGTGCCAGCAGCTTATCTTCCGGCGGGGGCTACACCTTC. It yields the protein CASSLSSGGGYTF.

The V call is TRBV11-2, the J call TRBJ2-5, with unresolved D. This CDR3 has 11 residues. V was clipped by 4 bases and J by 4 bases, with 4 bases between them. CDR1 and CDR2 from the germline V gene are SGHAT and FQNNGV. CDR3 sequence reads: CASSSGETQYF. In DNA form, the CDR3 reads TGTGCCAGCAGCTCAGGAGAGACCCAGTACTTC.

This clone was counted a single time. This chain joins TRBV30 and TRBJ2-1; 11 positions agree with TRBD2. V dropped 2 bases and J dropped 5; count of bases not matched to a gene: 5. Looked up from germline, CDR1 is GTSNPN and CDR2 is SVGIG (reference sequence). The CDR3 consists of 15 residues. In DNA form, the CDR3 reads TGTGCCTGGAGTCTCGGTAGCGGGAGGGACAATGAGCAGTTCTTC. Amino acid sequence: CAWSLGSGRDNEQFF.

The V call is TRBV7-2, the J call TRBJ1-2, with unresolved D. There are 13 residues in the CDR3. The germline CDR1 and CDR2 sequences are SGHTA and FQGNSA. Trimming stripped 5 bases from V and 2 bases from J, with 9 bases between. The CDR3 region has the DNA TGTGCCAGCAGCCACGACCCAAACTATGGCTACACCTTC. Its protein is CASSHDPNYGYTF.

The chain combines TRBV28 with TRBJ1-5; 7 bases line up with TRBD1. Per the germline V gene, CDR1 is MDHEN and CDR2 is SYDVKM. The ends lost 6 bases at V and 5 bases at J; junction bases unmatched: 16. This CDR3 is 17 amino acids long. In DNA form, the CDR3 reads TGTGCCAGCAGCCGACGACAACGAGGGACAGTCTATCAGCCCCAGCATTTT. Its translation: CASSRRQRGTVYQPQHF.

CDR3 in amino acids: CASSFRRLNTGELFF. As DNA, the CDR3 is TGTGCCAGCAGCTTCAGGCGACTCAACACCGGGGAGCTGTTTTTT. The rearrangement links TRBV11-2 to TRBJ2-2; D gene unclear. The CDR3 runs 15 residues. Germline CDR1 SGHAT, CDR2 FQNNGV. V was trimmed by 3 bases and J by 2 bases, leaving 10 bases between them.

The CDR3 region is CSVETPGTGYTDTQYF. In DNA, the CDR3 is TGCAGCGTTGAGACCCCCGGGACAGGGTACACAGATACGCAGTATTTT. J is TRBJ2-3 and V is TRBV29-1; 9 bases fit TRBD1. V gave up 3 bases and J gave up 2 bases; unmatched junction bases: 9. Germline CDR1 SQVTM, CDR2 ANQGSEA. The CDR3 runs to 16 residues.

This clone was picked up one time. CDR3 sequence: CASSHSRGSSVEQYF. The DNA of the CDR3 is TGTGCCAGCTCACACTCCCGGGGGAGTTCTGTCGAGCAGTACTTC. The J gene is TRBJ2-7, the V gene TRBV18; D may be TRBD2 (6 bases). CDR1 and CDR2 (germline): KGHSH, LQKENI. The CDR3 has 15 residues. The V and J ends lost 4 bases and 6 bases respectively, with 19 bases between them.

The gene calls are TRBV7-9 and TRBJ2-7; 7 positions agree with TRBD1. J gave up 3 bases and V 5 bases, and 4 bases lay outside the gene matches. The CDR3 covers 13 residues. CDR1 SEHNR and CDR2 FQNEAQ come from the germline V gene (reference sequence). CDR3 coding DNA: TGTGCCAGCAGCCTGGGACAGCTCTACGAGCAGTACTTC. Amino acids: CASSLGQLYEQYF. Full variable domain (missing parts from reference TRBV7-9 and TRBJ2-7): DTGVSQNPRHKITKRGQNVTFRCDPISEHNRLYWYRQTLGQGPEFLTYFQNEAQLEKSRLLSDRFSAERPKGSFSTLEIQRTEQGDSAMYLCASSLGQLYEQYFGPGTRLTVT.

This clone was recorded only once. This chain joins TRBV27 and TRBJ1-5, with D hard to call. In germline, CDR1 is MNHEY, CDR2 SMNVEV (reference sequence). The ends were cut back, 2 bases at V and 4 bases at J, with 9 bases in the middle. The CDR3 runs to 14 residues. The chain's CDR3 is CASSLRGPNQPQHF. DNA of the CDR3: TGTGCCAGCAGTTTACGGGGTCCTAATCAGCCCCAGCATTTT.

The count of this clone is one. This sequence joins TRBV27 and TRBJ2-2; 11 positions agree with TRBD2. V gave up 6 bases and J gave up 4 bases; unmatched junction bases: 7. Per the germline V gene, CDR1 is MNHEY and CDR2 is SMNVEV (reference sequence). The CDR3 totals 16 residues. The CDR3 sequence: CASSSTSGSTTGELFF. The CDR3 DNA reads TGTGCCAGCAGCTCTACTAGCGGGAGTACCACCGGGGAGCTGTTTTTT.

The chain links TRBV18 to TRBJ2-2; TRBD1 matches at 7 bases. CDR1 is KGHSH and CDR2 is LQKENI in the germline V gene. V trimming: 3 bases; J trimming: 6 bases; junction bases outside the gene matches: 4. There are 14 residues in the CDR3. The CDR3 DNA follows: TGTGCCAGCTCACCCCGTCAGGGGGCCGGGGAGCTGTTTTTT. Its translation is CASSPRQGAGELFF. The variable domain in full, with the rest retrieved from reference TRBV18 and TRBJ2-2, is NAGVMQNPRHLVRRRGQEARLRCSPMKGHSHVYWYRQLPEEGLKFMVYLQKENIIDESGMPKERFSAEFPKEGPSILRIQQVVRGDSAAYFCASSPRQGAGELFFGEGSRLTVL.

V is TRBV28 and J is TRBJ2-7; 10 bases map to TRBD2. The CDR3 runs 14 residues. V gave up 8 bases and J gave up 1 base; unmatched junction bases: 5. CDR1 and CDR2 from the germline V gene are MDHEN and SYDVKM. The CDR3 loop reads CASGRTSGSYEQYF. DNA of the CDR3: TGTGCCAGCGGACGGACTAGCGGATCCTACGAGCAGTACTTC.